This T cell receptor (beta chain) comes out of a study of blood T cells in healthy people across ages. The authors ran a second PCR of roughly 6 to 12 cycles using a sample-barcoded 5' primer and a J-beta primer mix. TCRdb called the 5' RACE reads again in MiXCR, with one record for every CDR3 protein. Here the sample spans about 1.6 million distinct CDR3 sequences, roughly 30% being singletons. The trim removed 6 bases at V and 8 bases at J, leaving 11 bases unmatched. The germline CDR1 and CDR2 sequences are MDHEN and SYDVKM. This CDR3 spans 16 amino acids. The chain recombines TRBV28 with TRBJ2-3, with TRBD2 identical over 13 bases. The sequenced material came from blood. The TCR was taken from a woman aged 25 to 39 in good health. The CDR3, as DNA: TGTGCCAGCAGCACCGGGACTAGCGGGACCCTAGGTACGCAGTATTTT. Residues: CASSTGTSGTLGTQYF. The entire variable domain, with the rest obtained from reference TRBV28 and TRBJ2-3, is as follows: DVKVTQSSRYLVKRTGEKVFLECVQDMDHENMFWYRQDPGLGLRLIYFSYDVKMKEKGDIPEGYSVSREKKERFSLILESASTNQTSMYLCASSTGTSGTLGTQYFGPGTRLTVL.